Shown below are 16 T cell receptor beta chains from a single sample sequenced in a study of human T cells and chemical hapten exposure. TCRdb fed the RACE reads into MiXCR, producing one record per CDR3 protein. The table shows 74,000 or so distinct CDR3 sequences, with approximately 10% occurring only once. Time point indicated: patch test 1, 2 weeks after DPC sensitization. Treatment meaning: therapeutic diphenylcyclopropenone sensitization with weekly scalp DPC. Sequenced here: whole blood, sampled in connection with sensitization to the hapten diphenylcyclopropenone (DPC). These receptor sequences come from a woman aged 50 to 60 with alopecia areata. Some clones in this sample may be carry-over from other donors' samples.

This clonotype has more than one count but fewer than ten. The chain joins TRBV7-6 to TRBJ2-7, with 14 nucleotides matching TRBD2. Trimming at V came to 5 bases and at J to 3 bases, leaving 9 bases not matched to a gene. The germline CDR1 and CDR2 sequences are SGHVS and FNYEAQ. This CDR3 has 17 residues. CDR3 DNA sequence: TGTGCCAGCAGCCAAAAGGGACTAGCGGGAGAGGGCTACGAGCAGTACTTC. Protein sequence: CASSQKGLAGEGYEQYF.

V is TRBV7-9 and J is TRBJ2-2; maybe TRBD2 (7 bases). CDR3 size: 17 residues. Germline CDR1 and CDR2: SEHNR and FQNEAQ (reference sequence). V lost 5 bases, J lost 3 bases, and 19 bases lay in between. CDR3 nucleotide sequence: TGTGCCAGCAGCCCCAGCCGGGGGGCATTTGACACCGGGGAGCTGTTTTTT. It encodes CASSPSRGAFDTGELFF.

This clonotype was counted once. V is TRBV5-1 and J is TRBJ1-5; D not certain. Germline-derived CDR1 and CDR2 are SGHRS and YFSETQ. V lost 4 bases, J lost 11 bases, and 19 bases lay in between. This CDR3 is 14 amino acids long. This chain's CDR3 is CASSRSGGSESQHF. DNA for the CDR3: TGCGCCAGCAGCCGGTCAGGCGGTTCGGAGTCCCAGCATTTT.

This clonotype was observed a single time. The chain employs TRBV5-1 and TRBJ1-6; no definite D call. CDR1 and CDR2 from the germline V gene are SGHRS and YFSETQ. The V end was cut by 0 bases, the J end by 7 bases, with 8 bases between. This CDR3 comprises 14 residues. The CDR3 DNA reads as TGCGCCAGCAGCTTGGGAGAAGGGAATTCACCCCTCCACTTT. Translating it yields CASSLGEGNSPLHF.

This chain uses TRBV29-1 with TRBJ1-1; no firm D call. The CDR3 loop spans 13 amino acids. The germline gives CDR1 SQVTM, CDR2 ANQGSEA. The V end was cut by 6 bases, the J end by 4 bases, with 15 bases between. DNA of the CDR3: TGCAGCGTGGGTGAAGACGCAGGCACTGAAGCTTTCTTT. Amino acids: CSVGEDAGTEAFF.

This clonotype was seen a handful of times. The rearrangement uses TRBV6-5 and TRBJ1-6; no reliable D call. Germline CDR1 MNHEY, CDR2 SVGAGI. Trimming cost V 1 base and J 8 bases, with 12 bases left between them. The CDR3 extends over 15 amino acids. The CDR3 sequence: CASSYFEGMHSPLHF. In nucleotides, the CDR3 is TGTGCCAGCAGTTACTTTGAAGGGATGCATTCACCCCTCCACTTT.

The V and J genes are TRBV6-5 and TRBJ2-7, with 8 positions matching TRBD2. J lost 2 bases, V lost 4 bases, and 4 bases had no gene match. Germline V gene data show CDR1 as MNHEY and CDR2 as SVGAGI. This CDR3 has 14 residues. CDR3 sequence: CASSSRLAPYEQYF. CDR3 bases: TGTGCCAGCAGTTCCCGACTAGCGCCCTACGAGCAGTACTTC.

There are a few counts of this clonotype. The CDR3 loop is CASSPWTGGGYGYTF. CDR3 in DNA: TGCGCCAGCAGCCCCTGGACAGGGGGCGGGTATGGCTACACCTTC. The J gene is TRBJ1-2, the V gene TRBV5-1; 11 bases agree with TRBD1. Germline trimming cut 4 bases from V and 5 bases from J; bases unmatched to any gene: 7. This CDR3 has 15 amino acids. The germline gives CDR1 SGHRS, CDR2 YFSETQ.

The chain couples TRBV9 to TRBJ2-1; 8 nucleotides match TRBD2. Germline V lookup: CDR1 SGDLS, CDR2 YYNGEE. The CDR3 length is 14 residues. With 4 bases clipped from V and 4 bases from J, the junction kept 4 bases outside the gene matches. This CDR3 is CASSKRETYNEQFF. The CDR3, as DNA: TGTGCCAGCAGCAAGCGGGAGACTTACAATGAGCAGTTCTTC.

This clonotype was found many times. This rearrangement joins TRBV7-2 to TRBJ2-3; D possibly corresponds to TRBD2 (6 bases). With 5 bases removed from V and 4 bases from J, the gap between germline ends came to 10 bases. The CDR3 is 13 residues long. Germline V gene lookup returns CDR1 SGHTA and CDR2 FQGNSA. This CDR3 is CASSVGTSDTQYF. In nucleotides, the CDR3 is TGTGCCAGCAGCGTCGGGACTTCAGATACGCAGTATTTT.

This rearrangement joins TRBV21-1 to TRBJ2-1. TRBV21-1 is a pseudogene segment. The CDR3 loop spans 17 amino acids. CDR3 DNA sequence: TGTGCCAGCAGTAAAAGAGTGGCGGGGAGCTCCTACAATGAGCAGTTCTTC. Amino acid sequence: CASSKRVAGSSYNEQFF.

At least ten counts were recorded for this clonotype. This sequence joins TRBV7-2 and TRBJ2-2, with D perhaps matching TRBD2 (6 bases). The germline CDR1 and CDR2 sequences are SGHTA and FQGNSA. This CDR3 is 16 amino acids long. Trimming cost V 6 bases and J 5 bases, with 19 bases left between them. The CDR3 spells CASSRAPLAVTGELFF. The CDR3 DNA is TGTGCCAGCAGTCGAGCCCCACTAGCAGTTACCGGGGAGCTGTTTTTT.

The CDR3 is CARICTQYF. CDR3 nucleotides: TGTGCCAGAATATGTACGCAGTATTTT. This chain uses TRBV5-3 with TRBJ2-3; D is uncertain. TRBV5-3 carries the ORF label, with uncertain function. V shed 6 bases and J shed 8 bases, with 4 bases lying between them. The CDR3 covers 9 residues.

This clonotype was counted between two and nine times. V usage is TRBV11-3 and J usage is TRBJ1-1, with TRBD1 identical over 7 bases. The CDR3 has 18 residues. V gave up 5 bases and J gave up 2 bases; unmatched junction bases: 17. Germline CDR1 reads SGHNT; CDR2 reads YENEEA. The CDR3 spells CASSAHRGRPASNTEAFF. CDR3 DNA sequence: TGTGCCAGCAGCGCTCATAGGGGGCGGCCAGCCTCAAACACTGAAGCTTTCTTT.

This clonotype was seen a handful of times. The V call is TRBV18, the J call TRBJ2-3, with 10 bases fitting TRBD2. CDR3 size: 18 residues. The germline V gene encodes CDR1 KGHSH and CDR2 LQKENI. V dropped 0 bases and J dropped 0; count of bases not matched to a gene: 6. CDR3 region: CASSPPAAGGPSTDTQYF. The DNA for the CDR3 is TGTGCCAGCTCACCACCGGCAGCGGGAGGGCCTAGCACAGATACGCAGTATTTT.

This clonotype was picked up a small number of times. The chain has TRBV18 and TRBJ2-2; D might be TRBD1 (5 bases). The germline CDR1 and CDR2 sequences are KGHSH and LQKENI. V was shortened by 0 bases and J by 1 base, with 12 bases between the two germline ends. This CDR3 spans 17 amino acids. The CDR3 loop is CASSPPVWTLNTGELFF. In DNA, the CDR3 is TGTGCCAGCTCACCACCGGTCTGGACATTGAACACCGGGGAGCTGTTTTTT.